Each of the 15 T cell receptor beta chains below was sequenced from the same sample in a study of T-cell reconstitution after alpha-beta-depleted transplantation in children. For TCRbeta, the library was prepared with unique molecular identifiers. From the PCR reads, TCRdb called clonotypes with MiXCR, one entry per CDR3 protein. Here the sample spans 450,000 to 600,000 distinct CDR3 sequences, 30% to 35% being singletons. This specimen consisted of PBMCs from the stem cell graft donor, obtained from the stem cell graft. All receptors come from a human donor who donated a stem cell graft to a child with aplastic anemia.

This clonotype was counted only a few times. The chain uses TRBV7-2 and TRBJ2-5; weak D call: TRBD2 (5 bases). Germline CDR1 SGHTA, CDR2 FQGNSA. CDR3 length: 14 residues. V shed 6 bases and J shed 3 bases, with 14 bases lying between them. Written as DNA, the CDR3 is TGTGCCAGCAGTTCCCCCCTCGGGGAAGAGACCCAGTACTTC. Protein: CASSSPLGEETQYF.

This chain links TRBV7-2 with TRBJ2-1; D possibly corresponds to TRBD1 (6 bases). This CDR3 has 14 amino acids. Trimming stripped 5 bases from V and 3 bases from J, with 11 bases between. The germline gives CDR1 SGHTA, CDR2 FQGNSA. This CDR3 reads CASSLGQIYNEQFF. For the CDR3, the DNA is TGTGCCAGCAGCCTTGGACAGATCTACAATGAGCAGTTCTTC.

This clonotype was picked up a small number of times. V is TRBV27 and J is TRBJ2-6; no firm D call. Between the trimmed V and J ends, which lost 6 bases and 0 bases, there was a span of 12 bases. Germline V CDR1 and CDR2: MNHEY, SMNVEV (reference sequence). The CDR3 totals 16 residues. Here the CDR3 reads CASSQVGVSGANVLTF. The CDR3 region has the DNA TGTGCCAGCAGCCAGGTGGGCGTCTCTGGGGCCAACGTCCTGACTTTC.

This clonotype came up a few times. J is TRBJ2-1 and V is TRBV12-3 or TRBV12-4, with D unclear. Trimming removed 3 bases from V and 1 base from J, with 19 bases in between. The CDR3 has 18 amino acids. The CDR3 here is CASSLFMRTEDSYNEQFF. For the CDR3, the DNA is TGTGCCAGCAGTTTGTTCATGCGGACGGAAGATTCCTACAATGAGCAGTTCTTC.

This clonotype was recorded a few times. The chain links TRBV20-1 to TRBJ2-3, with no clear D. V was trimmed by 3 bases and J by 0 bases, leaving 13 bases between them. Per germline, CDR1 DFQATT and CDR2 SNEGSKA (reference sequence). This CDR3 comprises 15 residues. The DNA of the CDR3 is TGCAGTGCTAGGCTCCCGTTACTTAGCACAGATACGCAGTATTTT. This translates into CSARLPLLSTDTQYF.

V and J are TRBV6-1 and TRBJ2-3; the match to TRBD2 covers 11 bases. CDR1 MNHNS and CDR2 SASEGT come from the germline V gene. The junction had 5 bases not matched to a gene; V was cut back by 6 bases and J by 0 bases. The CDR3 has 16 amino acids. CDR3 sequence reads: CASRGTSGTSTDTQYF. For the CDR3, the DNA is TGTGCCAGCAGGGGGACTAGCGGCACTAGCACAGATACGCAGTATTTT.

The chain links TRBV12-3 or TRBV12-4 to TRBJ2-1, with 7 bases fitting TRBD2. V shed 6 bases and J 1 base; nucleotides not matched to a gene: 9. The CDR3 is 16 amino acids. For the CDR3, the DNA is TGTGCCAGCAGATTCGCCGGGACTAATTCCTACAATGAGCAGTTCTTC. Translation gives CASRFAGTNSYNEQFF.

This chain connects TRBV10-3 to TRBJ2-3; perhaps D is TRBD1 or TRBD2 (5 bases each). CDR1 is ENHRY and CDR2 is SYGVKD in the germline V gene. The V gene lost 0 bases and the J gene lost 10 bases, with 17 bases spanning the gap. The CDR3 contains 15 residues. The CDR3 protein is CAISESIFEGLAQYF. In DNA, the CDR3 is TGTGCCATCAGTGAGTCGATATTTGAGGGGCTTGCGCAGTATTTT.

V is TRBV28 and J is TRBJ2-3; D possibly corresponds to TRBD2 (6 bases). The germline CDR1 and CDR2 sequences are MDHEN and SYDVKM. The CDR3 sequence is 13 residues long. Deletions cut 5 bases from V and 10 bases from J, with 16 bases between. CDR3 in DNA: TGTGCCAGCAGTCTCAGACTAGGAGGGGCGCAGTATTTT. The encoded protein is CASSLRLGGAQYF.

This clonotype was seen more than once but under ten times. The chain has TRBV20-1 and TRBJ2-7; 12 positions agree with TRBD2. CDR3 length: 15 residues. Germline V gene sequence: CDR1 DFQATT, CDR2 SNEGSKA (reference sequence). Losses at the gene ends were 3 bases for V and 4 bases for J; bases not matched to a gene: 7. The CDR3 is CSASESTSGSYEQYF. The CDR3 DNA is TGCAGTGCTAGTGAATCGACTAGCGGGAGTTACGAGCAGTACTTC.

The rearrangement uses TRBV10-3 and TRBJ1-1; 10 bases map to TRBD1. Looked up from germline, CDR1 is ENHRY and CDR2 is SYGVKD. With V trimmed by 6 bases and J by 5 bases, 3 bases remained unmatched. This CDR3 has 13 residues. CDR3 DNA sequence: TGTGCCATCAGGGGGACAGGGGATACTGAAGCTTTCTTT. This encodes CAIRGTGDTEAFF.

The chain has TRBV14 and TRBJ1-1; possibly TRBD1 for D (5 bases). Between the trimmed V and J ends, which lost 4 bases and 2 bases, there was a span of 14 bases. This CDR3 region has 15 residues. The germline CDR1 and CDR2 sequences are SGHDN and FVKESK. The CDR3 sequence is CASSRVDRPNTEAFF. The CDR3 coding sequence is TGTGCCAGCAGCCGAGTTGACAGACCCAACACTGAAGCTTTCTTT.

The chain combines TRBV6-5 with TRBJ2-7; 12 nucleotides agree with TRBD2. V lost 1 base, J lost 3 bases, and 4 bases stayed unmatched. Per the germline V gene, CDR1 is MNHEY and CDR2 is SVGAGI. The CDR3 runs 16 residues. The CDR3 nucleotides are TGTGCCAGCAGTTACTATAGGACTAGCGGGAACTACGAGCAGTACTTC. Translating gives CASSYYRTSGNYEQYF.

The chain has TRBV5-4 and TRBJ2-1; the match to TRBD1 covers 7 bases. V shed 4 bases, J shed 6 bases, and the junction held 10 bases outside the gene matches. Germline V gene data show CDR1 as SGHNT and CDR2 as YYREEE (reference sequence). This CDR3 region has 15 residues. In nucleotides, the CDR3 is TGTGCCAGCAGCAGAGATGGACAGGCTCGCAATGAGCAGTTCTTC. Protein sequence: CASSRDGQARNEQFF.

This chain uses TRBV20-1 with TRBJ2-1; the match to TRBD2 covers 10 bases. This CDR3 contains 14 residues. Germline loops: CDR1 DFQATT, CDR2 SNEGSKA (reference sequence). V shed 3 bases, J shed 8 bases, and the junction held 7 bases outside the gene matches. CDR3 residues: CSARSLAGIDEQFF. CDR3 in DNA: TGCAGTGCTAGGTCACTAGCGGGAATCGATGAGCAGTTCTTC.